A selection of T cell receptor beta chains follows, all from one sample in a study of blood T cell repertoires in COVID-19. Profiled with immunoSEQ multiplex PCR; TCRdb holds only in-frame clones, not every one. The sample has about 74,000 clones, about 92% seen once. The sample consisted of peripheral blood. The receptors were sampled from a man in his forties or fifties with acute or convalescent COVID-19. Each CDR3 is given with its conserved first and last residue. Fields, in order: J gene, clone size, D gene, V gene, CDR3 length, CDR3 protein, CDR3 DNA. D genes are given only for firm matches. Part of the rows lack a size; the others show once, few, many or a class for expanded clones.

J: TRBJ2-3; size: NA; D: NA; V: TRBV20-1; length: 14; CDR3: CSASFAGPPDTQYF; DNA: TGCAGTGCTAGTTTTGCGGGCCCTCCAGATACGCAGTATTTT
J: TRBJ2-7; size: NA; D: NA; V: TRBV10-1; length: 15; CDR3: CASSESVSGTYEQYF; DNA: TGCGCCAGCAGTGAGTCGGTCTCAGGGACCTACGAGCAGTACTTC
J: TRBJ1-2; size: NA; D: TRBD1; V: TRBV7-2; length: 16; CDR3: CASSLATAPQGDGYTF; DNA: TGTGCCAGCAGCTTAGCAACAGCCCCCCAGGGGGATGGCTACACCTTC
J: TRBJ1-5; size: NA; D: NA; V: TRBV2; length: 12; CDR3: CASSVSNQPQHF; DNA: TGTGCCAGCAGTGTAAGCAATCAGCCCCAGCATTTT
J: TRBJ2-3; size: NA; D: NA; V: TRBV7-9; length: 16; CDR3: CASSWDLTTSTDTQYF; DNA: TGTGCCAGCAGTTGGGACTTAACAACTAGCACAGATACGCAGTATTTT
J: TRBJ2-2; size: NA; D: TRBD2; V: TRBV4-1; length: 16; CDR3: CASSRGLAENTGELFF; DNA: TGCGCCAGCAGCCGCGGACTAGCGGAGAACACCGGGGAGCTGTTTTTT
J: TRBJ1-4; size: NA; D: TRBD1; V: TRBV20-1; length: 17; CDR3: CSASGQGGDATNEKLFF; DNA: TGCAGTGCTAGTGGCCAGGGGGGCGACGCAACTAATGAAAAACTGTTTTTT
J: TRBJ2-3; size: once; D: TRBD2; V: TRBV5-1; length: 18; CDR3: CASSLASTSGTSTDTQYF; DNA: TGCGCCAGCAGCTTGGCCTCGACTAGCGGGACTAGCACAGATACGCAGTATTTT
J: TRBJ2-2; size: NA; D: NA; V: TRBV10-3; length: 15; CDR3: CATRASGRETGELFF; DNA: TGTGCCACCCGAGCCTCGGGGCGGGAAACCGGGGAGCTGTTTTTT
J: TRBJ2-2; size: NA; D: TRBD2; V: TRBV19; length: 15; CDR3: CASSDSGRDTGELFF; DNA: TGTGCCAGCTCCGATAGCGGGAGGGACACCGGGGAGCTGTTTTTT
J: TRBJ2-3; size: NA; D: TRBD1; V: TRBV24-1; length: 15; CDR3: CATSGTGGASDTQYF; DNA: TGTGCCACCAGCGGGACAGGGGGCGCCTCAGATACGCAGTATTTT
J: TRBJ2-3; size: NA; D: TRBD2; V: TRBV2; length: 15; CDR3: CASKWASGSTDTQYF; DNA: TGTGCCAGCAAGTGGGCTAGCGGAAGCACAGATACGCAGTATTTT
J: TRBJ2-3; size: NA; D: TRBD2; V: TRBV12-5; length: 15; CDR3: CASGKAGLAADTQYF; DNA: TGTGCTAGTGGAAAAGCGGGACTAGCGGCGGATACGCAGTATTTT
J: TRBJ2-1; size: NA; D: TRBD2; V: TRBV18; length: 15; CDR3: CASSPPGLVTNEQFF; DNA: TGTGCCAGCTCACCTCCGGGACTAGTGACTAATGAGCAGTTCTTC
J: TRBJ1-1; size: NA; D: TRBD1; V: TRBV5-1; length: 15; CDR3: CASSVWDRENTEAFF; DNA: TGCGCCAGCAGCGTTTGGGACAGGGAGAACACTGAAGCTTTCTTT